Listed below are T cell receptor beta chains from one sample, sequenced in a study of cytomegalovirus exposure and HLA in healthy donors. Libraries were prepared by immunoSEQ multiplex PCR; TCRdb keeps only in-frame clonotypes and omits some of them. This table has around 120,000 clones, around 70% appearing once. Sequenced sample: PBMCs. Every receptor here comes from a human donor in good health. Each CDR3 is given with its conserved first and last residue. Fields, in order: J gene, V gene, clone size, D gene, CDR3 DNA, CDR3 protein. The D gene is left open where the match is weak. Some rows mark clone size as missing; the rest say once, few, many or name a class of expanded clone.

J: TRBJ2-5
V: TRBV6-1
size: -
D: -
DNA: TGTGCCACCCAACTGGGGGCACACCAAGAGACCCAGTACTTC
CDR3: CATQLGAHQETQYF

J: TRBJ2-7
V: TRBV10-3
size: -
D: TRBD2
DNA: TGTGCCACCGCGGGGGGGACTAGCGGTGAAGGGTTGGGTGAGCAGTACTTC
CDR3: CATAGGTSGEGLGEQYF

J: TRBJ1-4
V: TRBV29-1
size: -
D: -
DNA: TGCAGCGTTGCTCCAGGGAATGAAGAACTGTTTTTT
CDR3: CSVAPGNEELFF

J: TRBJ1-5
V: TRBV2
size: -
D: -
DNA: TGTGCCAGCAGTTTGGACTTTACACAGCCCCAGCATTTT
CDR3: CASSLDFTQPQHF

J: TRBJ2-3
V: TRBV19
size: -
D: -
DNA: TGTGCCACCTCATCACCGGCAACTCCGAGGTTTCCGCAGTATTTT
CDR3: CATSSPATPRFPQYF

J: TRBJ2-2
V: TRBV9
size: -
D: -
DNA: TGTGCCAGCAGCGTAGGGTCCAGGGACACCGGGGAGCTGTTTTTT
CDR3: CASSVGSRDTGELFF

J: TRBJ2-2
V: TRBV7-3
size: -
D: TRBD2
DNA: TGTGCCAGCAGCTTAGCGGGAGGGATGACCGGGGAGCTGTTTTTT
CDR3: CASSLAGGMTGELFF

J: TRBJ1-1
V: TRBV6-1
size: once
D: TRBD1
DNA: TGTGCCAGCACCTGGGACAGGGAAGCTTTCTTT
CDR3: CASTWDREAFF

J: TRBJ2-5
V: TRBV2
size: -
D: TRBD2
DNA: TGTGCCAGCAGTGAAGCGTTTAGCGGGGGGCAAGAGACCCAGTACTTC
CDR3: CASSEAFSGGQETQYF

J: TRBJ1-1
V: TRBV4-2
size: -
D: -
DNA: TGTGCCAGCAGCCAAGATGGGGGGACTGAAGCTTTCTTT
CDR3: CASSQDGGTEAFF

J: TRBJ2-1
V: TRBV5-1
size: -
D: TRBD1
DNA: TGCGCCAGCAGCCTACGAATGGACAGGGGGCCCCACAATGAGCAGTTCTTC
CDR3: CASSLRMDRGPHNEQFF

J: TRBJ1-2
V: TRBV5-1
size: few
D: -
DNA: TGCGCCAGCAGCCCGGAGTGGGGGGGAGGCTATGGCTACACCTTC
CDR3: CASSPEWGGGYGYTF

J: TRBJ1-5
V: TRBV5-6
size: few
D: TRBD1
DNA: TGTGCCAGCAGCTTGCTCGGGACAGGGCCCAATCAGCCCCAGCATTTT
CDR3: CASSLLGTGPNQPQHF

J: TRBJ2-5
V: TRBV5-1
size: few
D: TRBD1
DNA: TGCGCCAGCAGCGGGAGAACAGGGGGCGCAGGTGGGGAGACCCAGTACTTC
CDR3: CASSGRTGGAGGETQYF

J: TRBJ2-7
V: TRBV5-6
size: -
D: -
DNA: TGTGCCAGCAGCGTAGGACCAGGGGCTCTCTCCTACGAGCAGTACTTC
CDR3: CASSVGPGALSYEQYF

J: TRBJ2-7
V: TRBV28
size: -
D: -
DNA: TGTGCCAGCAGTCAATTACGGGGAATCGGGAGCCCTCTCGAGCAGTACTTC
CDR3: CASSQLRGIGSPLEQYF

J: TRBJ1-2
V: TRBV29-1
size: -
D: -
DNA: TGCAGCGTTGTATCAACCGGGGGCTACACCTTC
CDR3: CSVVSTGGYTF

J: TRBJ2-3
V: TRBV10-3
size: -
D: TRBD2
DNA: TGTGCCATCAGAGAAGGTCTAGCGGGGGTGGGGACGCAGTATTTT
CDR3: CAIREGLAGVGTQYF

J: TRBJ2-7
V: TRBV2
size: -
D: TRBD1
DNA: TGTGCCAGCCGGGTTGAGGGGGCGAGAGGAAATCAGTACTTC
CDR3: CASRVEGARGNQYF

J: TRBJ2-7
V: TRBV5-1
size: -
D: TRBD1
DNA: TGCGCCAGCAGTCCCCTTGAAGGACAGGTTACCCACGAGCAGTACTTC
CDR3: CASSPLEGQVTHEQYF

J: TRBJ2-2
V: TRBV7-9
size: -
D: -
DNA: TGTGCCAGCAGCGAGACGAGGATGGGGGGCACCGGGGAGCTGTTTTTT
CDR3: CASSETRMGGTGELFF

J: TRBJ2-5
V: TRBV7-8
size: -
D: TRBD1
DNA: TGTGCCAGCAGCTCGGGACAGTACCAAGAGACCCAGTACTTC
CDR3: CASSSGQYQETQYF

J: TRBJ2-2
V: TRBV27
size: few
D: -
DNA: TGTGCCAGCAGTTTCGCAGGGAACACCGGGGAGCTGTTTTTT
CDR3: CASSFAGNTGELFF

J: TRBJ2-7
V: TRBV6-5
size: -
D: TRBD2
DNA: TGTGCCAGCAGTCGGTACGGGGGGGCCTACGAGCAGTACTTC
CDR3: CASSRYGGAYEQYF

J: TRBJ2-3
V: TRBV19
size: few
D: -
DNA: TGTGCCAGTATGGTGGGAGAAATGGCAGATACGCAGTATTTT
CDR3: CASMVGEMADTQYF

J: TRBJ1-1
V: TRBV10-2
size: -
D: TRBD1
DNA: TGCGCCAGCGGGGACAGGGGGCCCTATGAGGCTTTCTTT
CDR3: CASGDRGPYEAFF

J: TRBJ2-7
V: TRBV28
size: -
D: TRBD2
DNA: TGTGCCAGCAGTTTAAGTTCTAGCGGGAGCTACGAGCAGTACTTC
CDR3: CASSLSSSGSYEQYF

J: TRBJ2-2
V: TRBV2
size: few
D: TRBD1
DNA: TGTGCCAGCAGCCAAGGACAGGGCCCCGGGGAGCTGTTTTTT
CDR3: CASSQGQGPGELFF

J: TRBJ1-3
V: TRBV19
size: -
D: -
DNA: TGTGCCAGTAGTATTGGAGGTAGGAGCTCTGGAAACACCATATATTTT
CDR3: CASSIGGRSSGNTIYF

J: TRBJ1-2
V: TRBV4-3
size: -
D: -
DNA: TGCGCCAGCAGCCAAGGCCTGGGCAGGGGTGGGTATGGCTACACCTTC
CDR3: CASSQGLGRGGYGYTF

J: TRBJ2-7
V: TRBV7-2
size: -
D: -
DNA: TGTGCCAGCAGCTTCAATACTCAACGTAGCGAGCAGTACTTC
CDR3: CASSFNTQRSEQYF

J: TRBJ2-2
V: TRBV9
size: -
D: -
DNA: TGTGCCAGCAGCGTCCAGTACCGTCACGGGGAGCTGTTTTTT
CDR3: CASSVQYRHGELFF

J: TRBJ2-5
V: TRBV7-2
size: few
D: -
DNA: TGTGCCAGCAGCGCCCGACAGGGCGGGGTAGAGACCCAGTACTTC
CDR3: CASSARQGGVETQYF

J: TRBJ2-1
V: TRBV4-2
size: -
D: -
DNA: TGTGCCAGCAGCCAAGCTCCGGGACGGCACAGGGATGAGCAGTTCTTC
CDR3: CASSQAPGRHRDEQFF

J: TRBJ2-1
V: TRBV4-3
size: once
D: -
DNA: TGCGCCAGCAGCCAAGATATTACCGCCAGCAATGAGCAGTTCTTC
CDR3: CASSQDITASNEQFF

J: TRBJ2-1
V: TRBV11-3
size: few
D: TRBD2
DNA: TGTGCCAGCAGCGGGGGCGGGAGGGCCGACAATGAGCAGTTCTTC
CDR3: CASSGGGRADNEQFF

J: TRBJ2-3
V: TRBV5-6
size: few
D: TRBD2
DNA: TGTGCCAGCAGCCCCGATGGGGGCGGGAGGGCAGATACGCAGTATTTT
CDR3: CASSPDGGGRADTQYF

J: TRBJ1-2
V: TRBV28
size: -
D: -
DNA: TGTGCCAGCACCCAGACTCGGAGGGGCTATGGCTACACCTTC
CDR3: CASTQTRRGYGYTF

J: TRBJ1-2
V: TRBV5-8
size: -
D: -
DNA: TGTGCCAGCAGCTTGACAGGTCCGGGTCTAGATCGTGGCTACACCTTC
CDR3: CASSLTGPGLDRGYTF

J: TRBJ1-2
V: TRBV5-4
size: -
D: TRBD1
DNA: TGTGCCAGCAGCTCAGGAGGGGGCCAGGGGTATGGCTACACCTTC
CDR3: CASSSGGGQGYGYTF

J: TRBJ1-4
V: TRBV27
size: -
D: -
DNA: TGTGCCAGCAGACCCAGGGGTAATGAAAAACTGTTTTTT
CDR3: CASRPRGNEKLFF

J: TRBJ2-1
V: TRBV28
size: -
D: TRBD2
DNA: TGTGCCAGCAGTTTAGGGTTGGCTAGCGGAGGGGTGGGGAATGAGCAGTTCTTC
CDR3: CASSLGLASGGVGNEQFF